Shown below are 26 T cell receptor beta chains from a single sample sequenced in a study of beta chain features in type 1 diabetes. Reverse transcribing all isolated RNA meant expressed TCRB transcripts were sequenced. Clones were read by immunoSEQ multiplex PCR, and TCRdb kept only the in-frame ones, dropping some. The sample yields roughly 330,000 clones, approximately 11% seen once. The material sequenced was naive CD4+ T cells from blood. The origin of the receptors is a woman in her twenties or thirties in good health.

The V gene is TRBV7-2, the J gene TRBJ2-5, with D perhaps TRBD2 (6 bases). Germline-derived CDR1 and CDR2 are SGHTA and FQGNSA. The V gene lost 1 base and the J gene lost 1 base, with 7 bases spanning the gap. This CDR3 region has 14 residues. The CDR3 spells CASSLDGGQETQYF. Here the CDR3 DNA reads TGTGCCAGCAGCTTAGACGGGGGCCAAGAGACCCAGTACTTC.

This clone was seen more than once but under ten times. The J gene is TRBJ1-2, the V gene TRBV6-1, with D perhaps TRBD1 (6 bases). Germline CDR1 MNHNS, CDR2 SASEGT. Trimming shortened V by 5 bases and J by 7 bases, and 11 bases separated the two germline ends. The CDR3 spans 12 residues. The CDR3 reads CASSNDRFGYTF. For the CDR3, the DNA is TGTGCCAGCAGTAATGACAGGTTTGGCTACACCTTC.

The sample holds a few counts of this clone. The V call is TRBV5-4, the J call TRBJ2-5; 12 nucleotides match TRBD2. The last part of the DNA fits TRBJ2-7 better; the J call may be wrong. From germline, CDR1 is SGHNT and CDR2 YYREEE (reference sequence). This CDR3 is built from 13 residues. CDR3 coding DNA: TGTGCCACTAGACTAGCGGGAGTCTCCGAGCAGTACTTC. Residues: CATRLAGVSEQYF.

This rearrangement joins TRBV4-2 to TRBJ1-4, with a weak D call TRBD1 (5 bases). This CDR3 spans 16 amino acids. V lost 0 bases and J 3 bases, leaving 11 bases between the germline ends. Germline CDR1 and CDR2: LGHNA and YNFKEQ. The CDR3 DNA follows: TGTGCCAGCAGCCAAGACTACAGGCGGTCTAATGAAAAACTGTTTTTT. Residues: CASSQDYRRSNEKLFF.

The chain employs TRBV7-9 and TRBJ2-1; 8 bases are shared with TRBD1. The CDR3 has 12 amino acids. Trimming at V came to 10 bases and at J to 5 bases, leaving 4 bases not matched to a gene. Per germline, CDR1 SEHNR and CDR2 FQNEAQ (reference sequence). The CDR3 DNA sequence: TGTGCCACTGGACAGGGTGACAATGAGCAGTTCTTC. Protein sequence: CATGQGDNEQFF.

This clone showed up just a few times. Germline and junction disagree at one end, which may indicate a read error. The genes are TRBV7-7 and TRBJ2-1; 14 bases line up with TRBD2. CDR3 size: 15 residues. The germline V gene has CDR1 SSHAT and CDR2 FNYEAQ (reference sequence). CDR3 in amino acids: CASSSGLAGGNEQFF. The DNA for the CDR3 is TGTGCTAGCAGCTCCGGACTAGCGGGAGGTAATGAGCAGTTCTTC. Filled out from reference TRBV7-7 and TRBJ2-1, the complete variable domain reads GAGVSQSPRYKVTKRGQDVTLRCDPISSHATLYWYQQALGQGPEFLTYFNYEAQPDKSGLPSDRFSAERPEGSISTLTIQRTEQRDSAMYRCASSSGLAGGNEQFFGPGTRLTVL.

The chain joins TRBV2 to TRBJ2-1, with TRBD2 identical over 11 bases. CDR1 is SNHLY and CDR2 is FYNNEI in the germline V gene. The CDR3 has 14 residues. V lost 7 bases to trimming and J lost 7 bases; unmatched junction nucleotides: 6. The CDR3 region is CASIQTSGINEQFF. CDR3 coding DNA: TGTGCCAGCATTCAGACTAGCGGGATAAATGAGCAGTTCTTC. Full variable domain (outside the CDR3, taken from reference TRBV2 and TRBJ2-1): EPEVTQTPSHQVTQMGQEVILRCVPISNHLYFYWYRQILGQKVEFLVSFYNNEISEKSEIFDDQFSVERPDGSNFTLKIRSTKLEDSAMYFCASIQTSGINEQFFGPGTRLTVL.

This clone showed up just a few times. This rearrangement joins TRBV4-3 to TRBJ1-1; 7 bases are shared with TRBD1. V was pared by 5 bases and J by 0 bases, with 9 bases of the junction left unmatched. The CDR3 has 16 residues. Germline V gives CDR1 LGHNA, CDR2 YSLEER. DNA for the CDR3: TGCGCCAGCAGCAAACGGACAGGATCTATGAACACTGAAGCTTTCTTT. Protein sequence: CASSKRTGSMNTEAFF.

CDR3 in DNA: TGTGCCAGCAGTTACGGGCAAGCGGCCGGAGATACGCAGTATTTT. Translating it yields CASSYGQAAGDTQYF. This rearrangement joins TRBV6-6 to TRBJ2-3; tentative D call: TRBD2 (5 bases). Per the germline V gene, CDR1 is MNHNY and CDR2 is SVGAGI (reference sequence). V was pared by 2 bases and J by 5 bases, with 14 bases between. This CDR3 spans 15 amino acids.

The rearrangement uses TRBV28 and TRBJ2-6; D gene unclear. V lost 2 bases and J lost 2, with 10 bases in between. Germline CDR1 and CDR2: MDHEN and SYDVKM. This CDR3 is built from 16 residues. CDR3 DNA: TGTGCCAGCAGTTTAGGCAGGCTGGCTGGGGCCAACGTCCTGACTTTC. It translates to CASSLGRLAGANVLTF.

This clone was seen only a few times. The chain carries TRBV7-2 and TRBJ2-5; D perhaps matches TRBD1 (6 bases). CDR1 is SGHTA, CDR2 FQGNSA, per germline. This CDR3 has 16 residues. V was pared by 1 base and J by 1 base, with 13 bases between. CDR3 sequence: CASSLVRDKFQETQYF. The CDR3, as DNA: TGTGCCAGCAGCTTAGTGAGGGACAAATTCCAAGAGACCCAGTACTTC.

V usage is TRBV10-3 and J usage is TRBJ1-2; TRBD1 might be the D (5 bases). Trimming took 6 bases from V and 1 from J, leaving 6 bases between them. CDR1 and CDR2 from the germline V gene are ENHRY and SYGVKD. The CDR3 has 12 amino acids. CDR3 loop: CAIRQGNYGYTF. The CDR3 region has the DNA TGTGCCATCAGGCAGGGTAACTATGGCTACACCTTC.

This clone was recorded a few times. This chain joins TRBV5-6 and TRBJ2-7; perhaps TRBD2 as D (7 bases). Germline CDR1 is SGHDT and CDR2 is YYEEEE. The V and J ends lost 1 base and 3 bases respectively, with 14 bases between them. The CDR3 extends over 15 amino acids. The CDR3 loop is CASSLPGGRNYEQYF. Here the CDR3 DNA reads TGTGCCAGCAGCTTGCCGGGGGGCCGTAACTACGAGCAGTACTTC.

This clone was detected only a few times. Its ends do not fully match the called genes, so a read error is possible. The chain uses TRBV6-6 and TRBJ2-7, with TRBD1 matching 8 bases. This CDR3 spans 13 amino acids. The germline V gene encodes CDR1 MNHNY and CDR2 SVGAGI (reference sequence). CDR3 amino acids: CASSDRTGYAQYF. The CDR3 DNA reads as TGTGCCAGCAGCGACAGGACAGGGTACGCGCAGTACTTC.

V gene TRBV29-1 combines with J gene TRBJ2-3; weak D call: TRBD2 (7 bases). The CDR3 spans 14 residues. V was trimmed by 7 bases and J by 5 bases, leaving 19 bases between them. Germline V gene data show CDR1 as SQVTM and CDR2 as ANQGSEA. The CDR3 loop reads CSGNREGVGDTQYF. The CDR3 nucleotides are TGCAGCGGAAACAGGGAGGGGGTTGGAGATACGCAGTATTTT.

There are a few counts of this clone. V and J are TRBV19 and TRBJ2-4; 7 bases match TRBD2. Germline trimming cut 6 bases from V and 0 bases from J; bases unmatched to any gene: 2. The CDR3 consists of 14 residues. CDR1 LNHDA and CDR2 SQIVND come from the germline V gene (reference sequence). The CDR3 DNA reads TGTGCCAGTAGATTAGCGGGAGCCAAAAACATTCAGTACTTC. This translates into CASRLAGAKNIQYF.

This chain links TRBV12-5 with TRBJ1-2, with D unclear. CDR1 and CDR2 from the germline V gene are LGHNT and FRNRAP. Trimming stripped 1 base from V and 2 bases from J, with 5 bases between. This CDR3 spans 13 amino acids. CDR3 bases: TGTGCTAGTGGTTTGGCGGTAAACTATGGCTACACCTTC. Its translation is CASGLAVNYGYTF.

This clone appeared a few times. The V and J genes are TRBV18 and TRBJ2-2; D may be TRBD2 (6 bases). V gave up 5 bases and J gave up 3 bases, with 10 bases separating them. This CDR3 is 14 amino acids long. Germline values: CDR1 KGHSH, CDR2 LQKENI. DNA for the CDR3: TGTGCCAGCTCAGGAGGCGGGGACACCGGGGAGCTGTTTTTT. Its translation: CASSGGGDTGELFF.

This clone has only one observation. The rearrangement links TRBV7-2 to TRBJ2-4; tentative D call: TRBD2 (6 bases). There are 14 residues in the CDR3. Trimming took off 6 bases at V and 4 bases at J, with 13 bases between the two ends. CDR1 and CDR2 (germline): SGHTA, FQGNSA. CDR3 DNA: TGTGCCAGCAGTCAAGGAGGGAGAAAAAACATTCAGTACTTC. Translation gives CASSQGGRKNIQYF.

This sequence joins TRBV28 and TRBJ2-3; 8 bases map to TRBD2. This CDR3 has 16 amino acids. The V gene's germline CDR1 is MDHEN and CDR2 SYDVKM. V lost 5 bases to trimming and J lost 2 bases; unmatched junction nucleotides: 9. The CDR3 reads CASSHSGTRDTDTQYF. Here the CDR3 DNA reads TGTGCCAGCAGTCATAGCGGGACCCGGGACACAGATACGCAGTATTTT.

CDR3 nucleotide sequence: TGTGCCAGCAGTGAAGCAGGGAGAATAGCCAAAGAGACCCAGTACTTC. Translating gives CASSEAGRIAKETQYF. V is TRBV6-1 and J is TRBJ2-5; a weak D match, TRBD2 (5 bases). Per the germline V gene, CDR1 is MNHNS and CDR2 is SASEGT. There are 16 residues in the CDR3. V shed 0 bases and J shed 3 bases, with 14 bases lying between them.

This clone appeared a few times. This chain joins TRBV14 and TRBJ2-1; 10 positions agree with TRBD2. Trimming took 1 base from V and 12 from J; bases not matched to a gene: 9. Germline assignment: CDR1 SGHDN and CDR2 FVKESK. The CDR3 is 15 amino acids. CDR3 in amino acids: CASSQARASGRRQFF. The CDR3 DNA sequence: TGTGCCAGCAGCCAAGCCCGGGCTAGCGGGAGACGGCAGTTCTTC.

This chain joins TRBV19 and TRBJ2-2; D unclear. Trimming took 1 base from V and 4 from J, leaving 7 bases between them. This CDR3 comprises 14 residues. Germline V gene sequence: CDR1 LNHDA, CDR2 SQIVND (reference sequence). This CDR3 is CASSIGQRTGELFF. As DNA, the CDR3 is TGTGCCAGTAGTATAGGGCAGCGCACCGGGGAGCTGTTTTTT. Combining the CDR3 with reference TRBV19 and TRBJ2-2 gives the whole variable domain DGGITQSPKYLFRKEGQNVTLSCEQNLNHDAMYWYRQDPGQGLRLIYYSQIVNDFQKGDIAEGYSVSREKKESFPLTVTSAQKNPTAFYLCASSIGQRTGELFFGEGSRLTVL.

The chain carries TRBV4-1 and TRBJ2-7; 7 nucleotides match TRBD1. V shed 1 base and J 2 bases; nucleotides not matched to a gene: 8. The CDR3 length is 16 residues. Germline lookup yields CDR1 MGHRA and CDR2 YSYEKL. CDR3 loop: CASSQGHSGQPYEQYF. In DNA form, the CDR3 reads TGCGCCAGCAGCCAAGGACATTCGGGACAGCCCTACGAGCAGTACTTC.

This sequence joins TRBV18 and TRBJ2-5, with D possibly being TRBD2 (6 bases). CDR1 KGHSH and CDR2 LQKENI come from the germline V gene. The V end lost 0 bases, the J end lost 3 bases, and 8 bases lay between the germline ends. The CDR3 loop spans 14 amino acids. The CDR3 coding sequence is TGTGCCAGCTCACCACCCTCGGGGGAAGAGACCCAGTACTTC. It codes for CASSPPSGEETQYF.

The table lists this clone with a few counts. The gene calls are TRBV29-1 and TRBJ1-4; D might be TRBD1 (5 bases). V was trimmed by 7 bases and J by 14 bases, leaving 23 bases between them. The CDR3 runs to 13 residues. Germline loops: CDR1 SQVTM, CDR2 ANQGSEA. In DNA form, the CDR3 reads TGCAGCGCTTATATTTCCCCCAGGGATGGCCTGTTTTTT. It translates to CSAYISPRDGLFF.